Listed below are T cell receptor beta chains from one sample, sequenced in a study of read filtering for tumor transcriptome and immune sequencing. MiXCR, run by TCRdb on the reads, gives a single entry per CDR3 protein. The repertoire holds tens of thousands of distinct CDR3 sequences, with roughly an eighth as singletons. What was sequenced was a population of CD138-negative cells sorted from bone marrow. All receptors derive from a donor aged 40 or older with multiple myeloma. CDR3s include the opening cysteine and the closing phenylalanine or tryptophan. D genes are given only for firm matches. Clone size is not always given. Where it is, it says once, few, many or a class for expanded clones.

d_call	clone_size	v_call	j_call	cdr3_aa	cdr3_nt
TRBD1	many	TRBV28	TRBJ1-4	CASSSAAGTGNDEKLFF	TGTGCCAGCAGTTCGGCGGCCGGGACAGGGAATGATGAAAAACTGTTTTTT
TRBD1	many	TRBV6-2/TRBV6-3	TRBJ2-1	CASSRGQDYNEQFF	TGTGCCAGCAGCCGAGGACAGGACTACAATGAGCAGTTCTTC
-	many	TRBV5-5	TRBJ2-3	CASSLMDPDTQYF	TGTGCCAGCAGCTTGATGGACCCAGATACGCAGTATTTT
-	many	TRBV18	TRBJ2-4	CASSPNGGENIQYF	TGTGCCAGCTCACCAAACGGGGGAGAAAACATTCAGTACTTC
-	many	TRBV7-8	TRBJ1-4	CASSLGTDNEKLFF	TGTGCCAGCAGCCTCGGGACGGATAATGAAAAACTGTTTTTT
TRBD2	many	TRBV20-1	TRBJ2-3	CSASPLAGARDTQYF	TGCAGTGCTTCCCCTCTAGCGGGAGCTAGAGATACGCAGTATTTT
-	many	TRBV3-1	TRBJ2-3	CASSSDDTGMGTDTQYF	TGTGCCAGCAGCTCAGACGACACGGGCATGGGCACAGATACGCAGTATTTT
TRBD1	few	TRBV11-2	TRBJ2-7	CAISPGQGAYEQYF	TGTGCTATTTCACCGGGACAGGGGGCTTACGAGCAGTACTTC
-	many	TRBV3-1	TRBJ2-1	CASSLRGGSVNEQFF	TGTGCCAGCAGCCTTAGGGGGGGTAGCGTCAATGAGCAGTTCTTC
TRBD2	-	TRBV5-1	TRBJ2-7	CASSVPPGGPEEQYF	TGCGCCAGCAGCGTTCCACCGGGAGGGCCGGAGGAGCAGTACTTC
-	-	TRBV6-1	TRBJ1-1	CASRREGWDTEAFF	TGTGCCAGCAGACGGGAGGGGTGGGACACTGAAGCTTTCTTT
-	few	TRBV7-9	TRBJ2-3	CASSPSDSRTTSTDTQYF	TGTGCCAGCAGCCCCTCGGACAGCCGAACTACTAGCACAGATACGCAGTATTTT
-	few	TRBV20-1	TRBJ2-2	CSARSRGDPTGELFF	TGCAGTGCTAGGAGTAGGGGTGACCCCACCGGGGAGCTGTTTTTT
-	many	TRBV3-1	TRBJ2-7	CASSQASGSDEQYF	TGTGCCAGCAGCCAAGCTTCGGGTAGCGACGAGCAGTACTTC
-	many	TRBV4-1	TRBJ1-5	CASSQEAGVNQPQHF	TGCGCCAGCAGCCAAGAGGCAGGGGTCAATCAGCCCCAGCATTTT
TRBD1	few	TRBV29-1	TRBJ2-7	CSVPLDQGAGEQYF	TGCAGCGTCCCTCTCGATCAGGGGGCAGGGGAGCAGTACTTC
TRBD2	few	TRBV9	TRBJ2-5	CASSPGERDVETQYF	TGTGCCAGCAGCCCTGGGGAGCGGGACGTGGAGACCCAGTACTTC
-	many	TRBV28	TRBJ2-7	CASSPRAGLGEQYF	TGTGCCAGCAGTCCACGGGCAGGGCTTGGCGAGCAGTACTTC
TRBD2	-	TRBV19	TRBJ2-5	CASSIGTASGSGETQYF	TGTGCCAGTAGTATAGGGACAGCCAGCGGGAGCGGAGAGACCCAGTACTTC
TRBD1	many	TRBV5-1	TRBJ2-5	CASSLVTGEETQYF	TGCGCCAGCAGCTTGGTGACAGGGGAAGAGACCCAGTACTTC
-	-	TRBV3-1	TRBJ2-1	CASSPPGYEQFF	TGTGCCAGCAGCCCCCCAGGTTATGAGCAGTTCTTC
-	many	TRBV3-1	TRBJ2-6	CASSPLEGADGANVLTF	TGTGCCAGCAGCCCCCTGGAGGGGGCGGACGGGGCCAACGTCCTGACTTTC
TRBD1	many	TRBV29-1	TRBJ1-1	CSVEDDRAMIGAFF	TGCAGCGTTGAGGACGACAGGGCGATGATTGGAGCTTTCTTT
-	many	TRBV5-4	TRBJ1-2	CASSTPEEGYTF	TGTGCCAGCAGCACCCCCGAGGAAGGCTACACCTTC
TRBD1	many	TRBV10-3	TRBJ1-1	CATRGTGGGNTEAFF	TGTGCCACAAGAGGGACAGGGGGCGGGAACACTGAAGCTTTCTTT
-	many	TRBV20-1	TRBJ2-3	CSATYTDTQYF	TGCAGTGCAACCTACACAGATACGCAGTATTTT
-	medium-sized	TRBV12-3/TRBV12-4	TRBJ2-1	CASSHPRAPTEQFF	TGTGCCAGCAGTCACCCCAGGGCCCCTACTGAGCAGTTCTTC
-	many	TRBV27	TRBJ2-7	CASRSEGGRTYEQYF	TGTGCCAGCAGGAGTGAGGGTGGGCGCACCTACGAGCAGTACTTC
-	medium-sized	TRBV18	TRBJ2-7	CASSPPLAGGEQYF	TGTGCCAGCTCACCACCCTTGGCCGGGGGCGAGCAGTACTTC
-	many	TRBV20-1	TRBJ2-2	CSASGPTNTGELFF	TGCAGTGCTAGTGGACCTACGAACACCGGGGAGCTGTTTTTT
TRBD2	many	TRBV3-1	TRBJ2-1	CASSPFLERGTSYNEQFF	TGTGCCAGCAGCCCTTTTTTGGAGCGGGGAACCTCCTACAATGAGCAGTTCTTC
-	many	TRBV11-2	TRBJ2-1	CASNNQGAQFF	TGTGCCAGCAACAATCAGGGCGCGCAGTTCTTC
-	many	TRBV5-1	TRBJ2-2	CASSFGQGNTGELFF	TGCGCCAGCAGCTTTGGCCAGGGAAACACCGGGGAGCTGTTTTTT
-	many	TRBV14	TRBJ1-4	CASSQDFRVQKLFF	TGTGCCAGCAGCCAAGATTTCAGGGTTCAAAAACTGTTTTTT
-	many	TRBV29-1	TRBJ1-1	CSVRPGADTEAFF	TGCAGCGTTCGGCCGGGGGCAGACACTGAAGCTTTCTTT
-	many	TRBV20-1	TRBJ2-5	CSAQGVAGLQETQYF	TGCAGTGCGCAAGGGGTGGCGGGCCTACAAGAGACCCAGTACTTC
-	few	TRBV12-3/TRBV12-4	TRBJ1-1	CASSPLGTIVFSAFF	TGTGCCAGCAGTCCCCTGGGGACTATCGTCTTCTCGGCTTTCTTT
TRBD1	-	TRBV4-1	TRBJ2-7	CATLGQAPYEQYF	TGCGCCACCCTTGGACAGGCCCCTTACGAGCAGTACTTC
-	many	TRBV4-1	TRBJ2-3	CASSFPGGTDTQYF	TGCGCCAGCAGCTTTCCAGGGGGGACAGATACGCAGTATTTT
-	many	TRBV20-1	TRBJ1-1	CSARKTQGEAFF	TGCAGTGCTAGAAAAACCCAGGGGGAAGCTTTCTTT
TRBD1	many	TRBV6-5	TRBJ2-3	CASSYSGTGTDTQYF	TGTGCCAGCAGTTACTCGGGGACAGGCACAGATACGCAGTATTTT
-	-	TRBV3-1	TRBJ2-3	CASSQRDTWRDTQYF	TGTGCCAGCAGCCAGAGAGATACCTGGCGAGATACGCAGTATTTT
-	-	TRBV7-2	TRBJ2-1	CASSKLRLGAYEQFF	TGTGCCAGCAGTAAGCTTAGACTAGGGGCGTATGAGCAGTTCTTC
-	many	TRBV27	TRBJ2-7	CASSLDSTYEQYF	TGTGCCAGCAGTTTGGACAGTACCTACGAGCAGTACTTC
TRBD2	medium-sized	TRBV7-9	TRBJ2-1	CASSFPTPGTTSEQFF	TGTGCCAGCAGCTTCCCCACCCCCGGGACTACCAGTGAGCAGTTCTTC
TRBD1	many	TRBV29-1	TRBJ2-7	CSVGSRQGNEQYF	TGCAGCGTTGGGTCACGACAGGGGAACGAGCAGTACTTC
-	many	TRBV19	TRBJ2-1	CASSIQASHEQFF	TGTGCCAGTAGTATTCAGGCTAGCCATGAGCAGTTCTTC
TRBD2	many	TRBV4-1	TRBJ2-5	CASSQGASGSTETQYF	TGCGCCAGCAGCCAAGGGGCTAGCGGGAGTACGGAGACCCAGTACTTC
TRBD1	-	TRBV5-6	TRBJ2-3	CASSLDRDTDTQYF	TGTGCCAGCAGCCTAGACAGGGACACAGATACGCAGTATTTT
TRBD2	many	TRBV20-1	TRBJ2-5	CSARPIAGAETQYF	TGCAGTGCTCGGCCTATAGCGGGAGCAGAGACCCAGTACTTC
TRBD2	-	TRBV6-5	TRBJ2-2	CASSPPKRGSNTGELFF	TGTGCCAGCAGTCCCCCCAAGCGGGGGTCGAACACCGGGGAGCTGTTTTTT
-	few	TRBV27	TRBJ2-3	CASSLSRAGLSTDTQYF	TGTGCCAGCAGTTTATCGCGAGCTGGCCTGAGCACAGATACGCAGTATTTT
-	many	TRBV20-1	TRBJ1-5	CSARVGGRQPQHF	TGCAGTGCTAGAGTGGGGGGCCGTCAGCCCCAGCATTTT
-	many	TRBV2	TRBJ2-1	CASSERYEQFF	TGTGCCAGCAGTGAAAGGTATGAGCAGTTCTTC
TRBD2	many	TRBV20-1	TRBJ2-2	CSATRSGRNTGELFF	TGCAGTGCTACCCGTAGCGGGAGGAACACCGGGGAGCTGTTTTTT
-	few	TRBV24-1	TRBJ2-2	CASQVTNTGELFF	TGTGCCTCCCAGGTAACGAACACCGGGGAGCTGTTTTTT
-	-	TRBV29-1	TRBJ1-1	CSVVNTEAFF	TGCAGCGTTGTAAACACTGAAGCTTTCTTT